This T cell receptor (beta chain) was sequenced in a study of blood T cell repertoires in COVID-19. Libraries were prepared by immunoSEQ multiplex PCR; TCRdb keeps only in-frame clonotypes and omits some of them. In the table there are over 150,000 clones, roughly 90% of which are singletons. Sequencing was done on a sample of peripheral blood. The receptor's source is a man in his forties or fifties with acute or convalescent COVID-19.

The CDR3 nucleotides are TGTGCCAGCAGCGGGACTAACACCGGGGAGCTGTTTTTT. It specifies CASSGTNTGELFF. The V gene is TRBV9, the J gene TRBJ2-2, with a tentative D call TRBD2 (5 bases). Germline V lookup: CDR1 SGDLS, CDR2 YYNGEE. V was cut by 3 bases and J by 2 bases, with 5 bases left in between. This CDR3 is 13 amino acids long.